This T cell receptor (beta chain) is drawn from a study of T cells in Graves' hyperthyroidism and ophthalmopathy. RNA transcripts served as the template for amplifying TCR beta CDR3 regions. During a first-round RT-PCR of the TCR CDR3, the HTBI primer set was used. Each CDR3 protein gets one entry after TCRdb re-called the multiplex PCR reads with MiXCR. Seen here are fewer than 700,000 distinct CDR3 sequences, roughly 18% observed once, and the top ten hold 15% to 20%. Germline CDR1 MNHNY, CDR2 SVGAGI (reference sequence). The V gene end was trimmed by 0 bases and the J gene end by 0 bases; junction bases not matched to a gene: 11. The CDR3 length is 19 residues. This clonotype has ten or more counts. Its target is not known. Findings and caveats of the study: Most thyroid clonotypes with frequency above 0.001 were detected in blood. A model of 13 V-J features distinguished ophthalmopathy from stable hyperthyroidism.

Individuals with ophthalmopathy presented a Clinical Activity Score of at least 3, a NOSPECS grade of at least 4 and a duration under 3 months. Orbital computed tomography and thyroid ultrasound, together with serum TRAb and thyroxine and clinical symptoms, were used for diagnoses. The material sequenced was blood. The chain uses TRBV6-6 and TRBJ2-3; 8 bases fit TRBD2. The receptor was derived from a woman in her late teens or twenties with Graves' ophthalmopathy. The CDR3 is CASSYSSRGGGRSTDTQYF. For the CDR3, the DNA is TGTGCCAGCAGTTACTCGTCCCGGGGCGGGGGGCGAAGCACAGATACGCAGTATTTT.